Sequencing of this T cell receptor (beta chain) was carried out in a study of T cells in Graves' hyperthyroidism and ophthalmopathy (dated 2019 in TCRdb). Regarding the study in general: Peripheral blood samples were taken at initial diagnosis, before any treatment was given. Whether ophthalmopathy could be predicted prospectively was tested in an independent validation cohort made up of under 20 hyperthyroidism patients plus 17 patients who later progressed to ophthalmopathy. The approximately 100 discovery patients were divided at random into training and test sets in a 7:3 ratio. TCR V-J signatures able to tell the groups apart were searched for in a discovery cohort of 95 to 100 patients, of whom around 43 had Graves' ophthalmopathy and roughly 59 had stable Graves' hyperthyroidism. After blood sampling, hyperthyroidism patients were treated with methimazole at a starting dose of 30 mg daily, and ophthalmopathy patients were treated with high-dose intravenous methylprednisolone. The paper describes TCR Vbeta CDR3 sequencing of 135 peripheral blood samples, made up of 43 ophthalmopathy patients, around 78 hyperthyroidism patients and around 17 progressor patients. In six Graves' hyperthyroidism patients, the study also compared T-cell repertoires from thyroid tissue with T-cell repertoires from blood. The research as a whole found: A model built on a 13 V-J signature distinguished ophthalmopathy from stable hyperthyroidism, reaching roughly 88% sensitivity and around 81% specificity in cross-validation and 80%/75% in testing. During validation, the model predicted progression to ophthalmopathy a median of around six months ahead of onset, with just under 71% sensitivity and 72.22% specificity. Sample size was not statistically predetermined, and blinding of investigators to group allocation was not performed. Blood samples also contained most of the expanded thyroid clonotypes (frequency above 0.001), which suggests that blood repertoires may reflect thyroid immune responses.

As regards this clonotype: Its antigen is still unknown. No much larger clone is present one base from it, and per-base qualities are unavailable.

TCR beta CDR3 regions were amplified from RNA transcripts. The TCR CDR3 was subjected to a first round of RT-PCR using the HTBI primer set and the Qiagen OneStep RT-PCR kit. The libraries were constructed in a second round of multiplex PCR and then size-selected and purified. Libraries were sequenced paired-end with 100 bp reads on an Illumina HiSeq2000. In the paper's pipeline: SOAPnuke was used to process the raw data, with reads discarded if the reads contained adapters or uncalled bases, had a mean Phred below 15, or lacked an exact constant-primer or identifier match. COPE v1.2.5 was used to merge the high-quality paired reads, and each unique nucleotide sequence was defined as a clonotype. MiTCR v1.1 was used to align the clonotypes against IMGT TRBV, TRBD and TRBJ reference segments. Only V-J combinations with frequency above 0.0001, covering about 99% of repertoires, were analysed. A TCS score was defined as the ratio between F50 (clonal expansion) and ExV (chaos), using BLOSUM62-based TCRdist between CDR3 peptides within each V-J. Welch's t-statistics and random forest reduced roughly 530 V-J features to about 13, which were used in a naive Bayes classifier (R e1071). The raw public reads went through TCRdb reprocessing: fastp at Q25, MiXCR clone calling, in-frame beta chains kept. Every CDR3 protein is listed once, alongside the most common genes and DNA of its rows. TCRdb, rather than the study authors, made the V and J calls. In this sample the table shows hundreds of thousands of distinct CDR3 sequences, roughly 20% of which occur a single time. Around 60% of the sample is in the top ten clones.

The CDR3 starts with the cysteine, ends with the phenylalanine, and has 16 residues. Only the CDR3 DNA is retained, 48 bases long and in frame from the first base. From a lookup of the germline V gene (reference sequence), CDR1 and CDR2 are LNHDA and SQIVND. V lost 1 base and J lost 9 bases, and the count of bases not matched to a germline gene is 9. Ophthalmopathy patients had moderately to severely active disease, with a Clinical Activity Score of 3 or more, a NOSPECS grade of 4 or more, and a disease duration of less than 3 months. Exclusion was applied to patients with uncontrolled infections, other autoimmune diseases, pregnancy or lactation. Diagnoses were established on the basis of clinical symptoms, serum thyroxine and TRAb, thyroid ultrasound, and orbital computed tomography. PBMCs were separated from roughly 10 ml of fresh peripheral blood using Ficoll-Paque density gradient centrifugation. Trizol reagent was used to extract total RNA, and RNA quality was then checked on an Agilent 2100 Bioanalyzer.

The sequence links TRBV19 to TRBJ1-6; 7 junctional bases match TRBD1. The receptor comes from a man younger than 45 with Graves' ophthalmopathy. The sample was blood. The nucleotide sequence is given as TGTGCCAGTAGTATAGCTGTCGCTCAGGGGGGTTCACCCCTCCACTTT. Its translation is CASSIAVAQGGSPLHF.